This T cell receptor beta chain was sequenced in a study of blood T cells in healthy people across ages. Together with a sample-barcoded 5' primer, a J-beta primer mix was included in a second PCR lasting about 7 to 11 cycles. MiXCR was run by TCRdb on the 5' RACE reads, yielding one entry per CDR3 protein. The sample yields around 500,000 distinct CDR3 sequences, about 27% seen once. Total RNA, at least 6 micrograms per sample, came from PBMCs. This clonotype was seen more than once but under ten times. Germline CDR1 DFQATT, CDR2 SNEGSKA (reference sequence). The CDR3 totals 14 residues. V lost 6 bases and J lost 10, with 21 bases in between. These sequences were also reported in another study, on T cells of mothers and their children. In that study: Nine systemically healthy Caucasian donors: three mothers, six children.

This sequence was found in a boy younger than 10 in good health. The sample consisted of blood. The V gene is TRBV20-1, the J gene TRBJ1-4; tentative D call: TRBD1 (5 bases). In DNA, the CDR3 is TGCAGTGCGCCCGGGGGAGGGGCAGGTAGAAAACTGTTTTTT. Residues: CSAPGGGAGRKLFF.